Listed below are T cell receptor beta chains from one sample, sequenced in a study of beta chain features in type 1 diabetes. Sequencing was performed with immunoSEQ multiplex PCR; in TCRdb, only in-frame clones are kept and a portion is missing. The sample has fewer than 250,000 clones; about 10% are singletons. Sequencing was carried out using naive CD4+ T cells from blood. Receptors originate from a woman between 18 and 30 years old in good health. CDR3s include the opening cysteine and the closing phenylalanine or tryptophan. A D gene is named only where the DNA matches it firmly. Not every row has a clone size; where given, it reads once, few, many or a size class.

>TRBJ2-1|TRBV5-1|-|few|15
CASSLDTSSYNEQFF
TGCGCCAGCAGCCTGGACACCAGCTCCTACAATGAGCAGTTCTTC
>TRBJ2-5|TRBV21-1|-|few|14
CASSFLTGEETQYF
TGTGCCAGCAGCTTCCTGACTGGCGAAGAGACCCAGTACTTC
>TRBJ1-1|TRBV28|-|-|13
CASFVSLNTEAFF
TGTGCCAGCTTTGTATCCTTGAACACTGAAGCTTTCTTT
>TRBJ1-2|TRBV5-1|-|-|16
CASSLGRGSDPDGYTF
TGCGCCAGCAGCTTGGGGAGAGGGTCCGACCCTGATGGCTACACCTTC
>TRBJ2-5|TRBV18|-|-|14
CASSPPPAGETQYF
TGTGCCAGCTCACCACCCCCAGCGGGCGAGACCCAGTACTTC
>TRBJ2-3|TRBV28|TRBD1|few|18
CASSTYPETGGDPDTQYF
TGTGCCAGCAGTACTTATCCAGAGACAGGGGGCGATCCGGATACGCAGTATTTT
>TRBJ2-5|TRBV9|-|-|13
CASSVQGQETQYF
TGTGCCAGCAGCGTACAGGGTCAAGAGACCCAGTACTTC
>TRBJ2-5|TRBV10-3|TRBD2|-|15
CAISDQGGPGETQYF
TGTGCCATCAGTGATCAGGGAGGGCCAGGGGAGACCCAGTACTTC
>TRBJ2-7|TRBV7-7|-|-|15
CASSLGLNGPYEQYF
TGTGCCAGCAGCCTTGGACTAAACGGACCCTACGAGCAGTACTTC
>TRBJ1-1|TRBV19|TRBD1|few|14
CASIGTGGGTEAFF
TGTGCCAGTATCGGGACAGGGGGAGGCACTGAAGCTTTCTTT
>TRBJ1-1|TRBV2|-|-|15
CASSFRQPMYTEAFF
TGTGCCAGCAGTTTTAGACAGCCTATGTACACTGAAGCTTTCTTT
>TRBJ2-1|TRBV11-3|-|-|13
CASSLGGYNEQFF
TGTGCCAGCAGCTTGGGGGGATACAATGAGCAGTTCTTC
>TRBJ1-3|TRBV4-1|TRBD1|-|16
CASSQVDRASGNTIYF
TGCGCCAGCAGCCAAGTTGACAGGGCGTCTGGAAACACCATATATTTT
>TRBJ2-6|TRBV10-2|-|-|15
CASSVAGGGANVLTF
TGCGCCAGCAGTGTGGCTGGTGGTGGGGCCAACGTCCTGACTTTC
>TRBJ2-1|TRBV15|TRBD2|-|19
CATSRNLPGLAGSGGEQFF
TGTGCCACCAGCAGAAATCTTCCGGGTCTAGCGGGGTCAGGTGGTGAGCAGTTCTTC
>TRBJ1-2|TRBV19|-|-|14
CARGTGETNYGYTF
TGTGCCAGGGGTACGGGGGAAACTAACTATGGCTACACCTTC
>TRBJ2-1|TRBV6-5|TRBD2|few|15
CASSPPSGRYNEQFF
TGTGCCAGCAGTCCTCCTAGCGGGAGGTACAATGAGCAGTTCTTC
>TRBJ2-3|TRBV7-2|TRBD2|few|16
CASRGTGTSRTDTQYF
TGTGCCAGCAGGGGCACCGGGACTAGTAGGACAGATACGCAGTATTTT
>TRBJ1-2|TRBV19|-|-|14
CASIDGGRSYGYTF
TGTGCCAGTATCGACGGGGGGCGAAGCTATGGCTACACCTTC
>TRBJ2-1|TRBV5-1|TRBD2|-|16
CASRLRTSGSKGEQFF
TGCGCCAGCAGATTAAGGACTAGCGGGAGTAAGGGTGAGCAGTTCTTC
>TRBJ2-7|TRBV7-6|TRBD2|-|15
CASSLSGTLNYEQYF
TGTGCCAGCAGCTTGAGCGGGACTCTCAACTACGAGCAGTACTTC
>TRBJ1-1|TRBV4-1|-|few|13
CASSPGLGLGAFF
TGCGCCAGCAGCCCGGGACTGGGGCTCGGAGCTTTCTTT
>TRBJ2-3|TRBV27|-|few|14
CASSFIGNTDTQYF
TGTGCCAGCAGTTTTATTGGCAATACAGATACGCAGTATTTT
>TRBJ2-7|TRBV30|TRBD1|-|13
CAWNRQGPNEQYF
TGTGCCTGGAATCGACAGGGACCTAACGAGCAGTACTTC
>TRBJ2-1|TRBV7-2|TRBD1|-|15
CASSLGRQGVYEQFF
TGTGCCAGCAGCTTGGGTCGACAGGGGGTCTATGAGCAGTTCTTC
>TRBJ2-7|TRBV6-1|-|-|14
CASSEMPGNYEQYF
TGTGCCAGCAGTGAAATGCCAGGGAACTACGAGCAGTACTTC
>TRBJ1-1|TRBV27|-|-|13
CASRTRENTEAFF
TGTGCCAGCAGGACCAGGGAGAACACTGAAGCTTTCTTT
>TRBJ2-7|TRBV5-4|TRBD1|few|13
CASSSQTGHEQYF
TGTGCCAGCAGCTCCCAGACAGGGCACGAGCAGTACTTC
>TRBJ2-1|TRBV9|TRBD1|-|15
CASSKAGQGSNEQFF
TGTGCCAGCAGCAAGGCGGGACAGGGGTCCAATGAGCAGTTCTTC
>TRBJ1-5|TRBV30|-|-|13
CAWSQQAGQPQHF
TGTGCCTGGAGCCAACAGGCAGGCCAGCCCCAGCATTTT
>TRBJ1-1|TRBV10-3|-|-|14
CAISAKGMGTEAFF
TGTGCCATCAGTGCAAAGGGGATGGGCACTGAAGCTTTCTTT
>TRBJ2-7|TRBV18|TRBD1|few|16
CASSPGTGGLDREQYF
TGTGCCAGCTCACCAGGGACAGGGGGCTTGGATCGCGAGCAGTACTTC
>TRBJ1-1|TRBV29-1|TRBD1|few|13
CSVDDRVGTEAFF
TGCAGCGTTGACGACAGGGTTGGGACTGAAGCTTTCTTT
>TRBJ1-2|TRBV6-5|-|-|14
CASRRPGLLYGYTF
TGTGCCAGCAGACGACCGGGACTCCTCTATGGCTACACCTTC
>TRBJ1-5|TRBV6-5|TRBD1|few|14
CASGVGQWDQPQHF
TGTGCCAGCGGGGTGGGACAGTGGGATCAGCCCCAGCATTTT
>TRBJ1-1|TRBV20-1|-|few|11
CSANRDNEAFF
TGCAGTGCTAACAGGGACAATGAAGCTTTCTTT
>TRBJ2-7|TRBV9|-|few|13
CASSVGVSYEQYF
TGTGCCAGCAGCGTAGGTGTCTCGTACGAGCAGTACTTC
>TRBJ2-3|TRBV5-4|TRBD2|-|16
CASSPWTSGGTDTQYF
TGTGCCAGCAGCCCGTGGACTAGCGGGGGCACAGATACGCAGTATTTT
>TRBJ1-2|TRBV30|TRBD1|-|14
CAWRSGQWRGGYTF
TGTGCCTGGAGGTCGGGACAGTGGAGGGGTGGCTACACCTTC
>TRBJ2-7|TRBV5-1|-|-|13
CASSLGTYYEQYF
TGCGCCAGCAGCTTGGGCACATACTACGAGCAGTACTTC
>TRBJ1-1|TRBV4-1|-|-|13
CASSHAGVTEAFF
TGCGCCAGCAGCCACGCCGGGGTCACTGAAGCTTTCTTT
>TRBJ2-7|TRBV6-6|-|few|16
CASSYSPRAASYEQYF
TGTGCCAGCAGTTACTCTCCGAGGGCGGCCTCCTACGAGCAGTACTTC
>TRBJ2-3|TRBV10-3|TRBD2|few|15
CAISRTSGSRDTQYF
TGTGCCATCAGTCGAACTAGCGGGAGCAGAGATACGCAGTATTTT
>TRBJ2-1|TRBV7-7|TRBD2|-|15
CASSPLDGRYNEQFF
TGTGCCAGCAGTCCCCTAGACGGGAGGTACAATGAGCAGTTCTTC
>TRBJ2-3|TRBV29-1|TRBD2|-|12
CSVTRGADTQYF
TGCAGCGTTACCCGGGGGGCAGATACGCAGTATTTT
>TRBJ2-7|TRBV30|TRBD2|few|15
CAWRYPTSDKYEQYF
TGTGCCTGGAGATACCCGACTAGCGATAAATACGAGCAGTACTTC
>TRBJ2-7|TRBV5-4|TRBD1|-|14
CASRPGQESYEQYF
TGTGCCAGCAGGCCGGGACAGGAGTCCTACGAGCAGTACTTC
>TRBJ2-7|TRBV28|-|-|14
CASSFARSSYEQYF
TGTGCCAGCAGTTTCGCGCGGAGCTCCTACGAGCAGTACTTC
>TRBJ2-7|TRBV25-1|-|few|16
CASSGYGRGQSSEQYF
TGTGCCAGCAGTGGTTACGGGAGGGGACAGTCCTCCGAGCAGTACTTC
>TRBJ2-3|TRBV5-1|TRBD1|-|15
CASSHRTGNTDTQYF
TGCGCCAGCAGCCATCGGACAGGGAACACAGATACGCAGTATTTT
>TRBJ1-4|TRBV6-1|TRBD1|-|13
CASNRGTYEKLFF
TGTGCCAGCAACAGGGGGACGTATGAAAAACTGTTTTTT
>TRBJ1-1|TRBV30|-|few|12
CAWKPGNTEAFF
TGTGCCTGGAAACCCGGGAACACTGAAGCTTTCTTT